The source of this T cell receptor beta chain is a study of CD8+ T cells in alopecia areata. V dropped 0 bases and J dropped 8 bases, with 8 bases sitting between them. CDR3 length: 13 residues. Germline V gene lookup returns CDR1 SGHAT and CDR2 FQNNGV. As for treatment: oral pan-JAK inhibitor, 5-10 mg twice daily. TCR sequencing used cDNA made by reverse transcription of extracted RNA. Data came from immunoSEQ multiplex PCR; TCRdb stores just in-frame clones and leaves some out. The sample has roughly 190,000 clones; 50% to 60% are singletons. The receptor comes from a human donor with alopecia areata. The chain has TRBV11-2 and TRBJ1-3; no reliable D call. This specimen consisted of CD4+ T cells sorted from blood, obtained at week 4, from a patient treated with tofacitinib. CDR3 sequence (DNA): TGTGCCAGCAGCTTAGATCGTGGGGACACCATATATTTT. It is translated as CASSLDRGDTIYF.